The following is a T cell receptor beta chain sequence with its context. Its antigen is unknown. V dropped 7 bases and J dropped 2 bases, with 10 bases sitting between them. Germline CDR1 is SGHVS and CDR2 is FNYEAQ. The CDR3 covers 13 residues. The assay was immunoSEQ multiplex PCR, and TCRdb's table has in-frame clones only and misses some. The sample holds approximately 28,000 clones, approximately 83% seen once. The sample is drawn from a study of T cells in localized non-small cell lung cancer. Study-level findings and limits: Elevated blood T cell density was associated with longer overall survival.

The chain combines TRBV7-6 with TRBJ2-3; D possibly corresponds to TRBD2 (5 bases). This sequence was found in a man aged 35 to 69 with stage III lung adenocarcinoma. The sequencing used peripheral blood mononuclear cells, collected before any cancer treatment. This CDR3 is CASTSPPTDTQYF. The CDR3 nucleotides read TGTGCCAGCACTAGCCCCCCCACAGATACGCAGTATTTT.